Sequencing of this T cell receptor beta chain was carried out in a study of Tregs in tolerant kidney transplant recipients. Looked up from germline, CDR1 is SQVTM and CDR2 is ANQGSEA. The CDR3 extends over 14 amino acids. The V end was cut by 0 bases, the J end by 4 bases, with 12 bases between. TCRdb's copy holds only in-frame clones and misses some; the assay was immunoSEQ multiplex PCR. The repertoire holds more than 75,000 clones, with over 85% as singletons. The gene calls are TRBV29-1 and TRBJ1-2; no definite D call. Sequenced here: CD4+ T cells from blood, sampled before the transplant. The sequence was obtained from a human donor who received a combined kidney and bone marrow transplant. DNA of the CDR3: TGCAGCGTTGAAGACGGGGTCGCCCGCTATGGCTACACCTTC. Translation: CSVEDGVARYGYTF.